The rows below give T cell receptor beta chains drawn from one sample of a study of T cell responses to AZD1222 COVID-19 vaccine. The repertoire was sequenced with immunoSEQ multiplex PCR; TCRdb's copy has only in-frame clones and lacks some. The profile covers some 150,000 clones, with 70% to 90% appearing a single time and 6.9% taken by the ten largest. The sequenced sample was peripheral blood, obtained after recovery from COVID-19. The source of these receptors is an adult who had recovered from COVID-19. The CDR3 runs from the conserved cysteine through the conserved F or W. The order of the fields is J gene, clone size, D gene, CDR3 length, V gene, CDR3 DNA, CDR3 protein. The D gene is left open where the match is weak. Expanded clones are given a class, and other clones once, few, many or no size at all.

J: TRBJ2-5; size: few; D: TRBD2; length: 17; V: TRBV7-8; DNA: TGTGCCAGCAGCTCCGGGACTAGCGGGAGGGCGGAAGAGACCCAGTACTTC; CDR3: CASSSGTSGRAEETQYF
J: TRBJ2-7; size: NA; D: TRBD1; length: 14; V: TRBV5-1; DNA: TGCGCCAGCAGCAGAGGACAGGGAACGGCCGAGCAGTACTTC; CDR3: CASSRGQGTAEQYF
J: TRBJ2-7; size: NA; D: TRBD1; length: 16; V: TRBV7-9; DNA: TGTGCCAGCAGCTTATCGAAGGGACAGACCACCTACGAGCAGTACTTC; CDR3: CASSLSKGQTTYEQYF
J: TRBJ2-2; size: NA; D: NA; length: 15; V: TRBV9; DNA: TGTGCCAGCAGCGTCGACAGGTTGAACACCGGGGAGCTGTTTTTT; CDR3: CASSVDRLNTGELFF
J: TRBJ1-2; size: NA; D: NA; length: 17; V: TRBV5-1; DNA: TGCGCCAGCAGCTTGGAGGGATCCTCATTCGTCGGGTATGGCTACACCTTC; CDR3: CASSLEGSSFVGYGYTF
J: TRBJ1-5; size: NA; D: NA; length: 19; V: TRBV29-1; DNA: TGCAGCGTTCCAGGGCGGGCTCATGGGGCTAGGACATACAATCAGCCCCAGCATTTT; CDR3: CSVPGRAHGARTYNQPQHF
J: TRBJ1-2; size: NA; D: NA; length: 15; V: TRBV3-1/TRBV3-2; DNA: TGTGCCAGCAGCCAAATTCATACGGGGGAGGATGGCTACACCTTC; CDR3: CASSQIHTGEDGYTF
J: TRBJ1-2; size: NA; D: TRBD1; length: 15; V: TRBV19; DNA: TGTGCCAGTAGTATCGCCACCGGGACAGGCTATGGCTACACCTTC; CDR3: CASSIATGTGYGYTF
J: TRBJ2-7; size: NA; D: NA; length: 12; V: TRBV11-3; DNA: TGTGCCAGCAGCGTCGGAGCCTACGAGCAGTACTTC; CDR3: CASSVGAYEQYF
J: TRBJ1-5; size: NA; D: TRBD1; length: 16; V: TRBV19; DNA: TGTGCCAGTAGTATGACTTCGGGACAGATCAATCAGCCCCAGCATTTT; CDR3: CASSMTSGQINQPQHF
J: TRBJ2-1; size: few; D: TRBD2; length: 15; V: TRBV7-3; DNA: TGTGCCAGCAGCGAGAGGACTAGCGGGTACAATGAGCAGTTCTTC; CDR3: CASSERTSGYNEQFF
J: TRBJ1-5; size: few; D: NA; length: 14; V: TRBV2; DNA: TGTGCCAGCACCATCTCAGGGCACAATCAGCCCCAGCATTTT; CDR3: CASTISGHNQPQHF
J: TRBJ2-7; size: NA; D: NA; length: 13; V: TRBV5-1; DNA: TGCGCCAGCCGGCGGGACCTCACCTACGAGCAGTACTTC; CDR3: CASRRDLTYEQYF
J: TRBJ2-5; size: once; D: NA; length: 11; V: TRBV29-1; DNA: TGCAGCGTTGGACCGCAAGAGACCCAGTACTTC; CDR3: CSVGPQETQYF
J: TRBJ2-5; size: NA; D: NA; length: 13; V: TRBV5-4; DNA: TGTGCCAGCAGCGCCGGACAGCAAGAGACCCAGTACTTC; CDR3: CASSAGQQETQYF
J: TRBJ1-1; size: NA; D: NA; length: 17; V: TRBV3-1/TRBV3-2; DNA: TGTGCCAGCAGCCAAAATAAGTGGACTAACATGAACACTGAAGCTTTCTTT; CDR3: CASSQNKWTNMNTEAFF
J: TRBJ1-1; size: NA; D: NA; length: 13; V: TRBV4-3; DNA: TGCGCCAGCAGCCACTCCGGGACGGCTGAAGCTTTCTTT; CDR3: CASSHSGTAEAFF
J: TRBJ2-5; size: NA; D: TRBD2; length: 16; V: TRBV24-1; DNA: TGTGCCACCAGTGATTTCGGGCTAGCGGGAGCTGAGACCCAGTACTTC; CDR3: CATSDFGLAGAETQYF
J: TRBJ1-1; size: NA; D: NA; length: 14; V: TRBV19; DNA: TGTGCCAGTAGTATAGGGGAGTTTAACACTGAAGCTTTCTTT; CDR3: CASSIGEFNTEAFF
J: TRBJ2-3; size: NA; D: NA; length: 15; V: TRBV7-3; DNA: TGTGCCAGCAGCTTACAGGGGCGATGGACAGATACGCAGTATTTT; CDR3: CASSLQGRWTDTQYF
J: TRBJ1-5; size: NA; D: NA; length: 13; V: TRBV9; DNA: TGTGCCAGCAGTGGGGACAGCAATCAGCCCCAGCATTTT; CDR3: CASSGDSNQPQHF
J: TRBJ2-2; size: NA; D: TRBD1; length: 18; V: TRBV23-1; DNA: TGCGCCAGCAGCCGAGGTGGGACAGGTTCCGCGAACACCGGGGAGCTGTTTTTT; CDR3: CASSRGGTGSANTGELFF
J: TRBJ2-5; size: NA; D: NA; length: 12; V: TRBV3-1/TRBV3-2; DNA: TGTGCCAGCAGCCAAGGAGGAGAGACCCAGTACTTC; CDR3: CASSQGGETQYF
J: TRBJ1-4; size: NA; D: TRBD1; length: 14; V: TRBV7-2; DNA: TGTGCCAGCAGCTACAGGGGGGGTAATGAAAAACTGTTTTTT; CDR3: CASSYRGGNEKLFF
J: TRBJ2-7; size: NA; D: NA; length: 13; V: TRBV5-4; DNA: TGTGCCAGCAGCTTGGTCGGCCAGAGCGAGCAGTACTTC; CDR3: CASSLVGQSEQYF
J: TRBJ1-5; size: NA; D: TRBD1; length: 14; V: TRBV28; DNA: TGTGCCAGCAGTTCCGGGACAGGTACGCAGCCCCAGCATTTT; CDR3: CASSSGTGTQPQHF
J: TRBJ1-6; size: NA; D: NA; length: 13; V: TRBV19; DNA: TGTGCCAGTAGTATCAGCGGTAATTCACCCCTCCACTTT; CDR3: CASSISGNSPLHF
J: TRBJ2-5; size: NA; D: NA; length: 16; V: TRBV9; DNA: TGTGCCAGCAGCGTAGCTGGTACAGGTTCCCAAGAGACCCAGTACTTC; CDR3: CASSVAGTGSQETQYF
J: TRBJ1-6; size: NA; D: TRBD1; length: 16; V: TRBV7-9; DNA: TGTGCCAGCAGCCCGACAGGGCCTGATGGGAATTCACCCCTCCACTTT; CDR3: CASSPTGPDGNSPLHF
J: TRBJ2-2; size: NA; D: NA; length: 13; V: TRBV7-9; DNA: TGTGCCAGCAGCGTCCTGGAGACCGGGGAGCTGTTTTTT; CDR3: CASSVLETGELFF
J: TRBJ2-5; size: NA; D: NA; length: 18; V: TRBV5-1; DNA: TGCGCCAGCAGCCCCGGGGGGCTCGGGTTTATGGCTCGGGAGACCCAGTACTTC; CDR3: CASSPGGLGFMARETQYF
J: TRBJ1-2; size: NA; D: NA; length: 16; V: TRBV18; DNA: TGTGCCAGCTCACCACCGGTACCAGGGGTGACGGATGGCTACACCTTC; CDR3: CASSPPVPGVTDGYTF
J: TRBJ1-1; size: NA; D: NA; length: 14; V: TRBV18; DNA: TGTGCCAGCTCACCGGACATTATGAACACTGAAGCTTTCTTT; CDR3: CASSPDIMNTEAFF
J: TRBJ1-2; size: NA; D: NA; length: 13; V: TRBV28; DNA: TGTGCCAGCAGCCTCGTATCGGGCAATGGCTACACCTTC; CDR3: CASSLVSGNGYTF
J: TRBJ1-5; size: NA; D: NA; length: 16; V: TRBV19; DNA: TGTGCCAGTGAAATTACAGCCTCTTATAGCAATCAGCCCCAGCATTTT; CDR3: CASEITASYSNQPQHF